These T cell receptor beta chains were read from a single sample in a study of blood T cell repertoires in COVID-19. Measured with immunoSEQ multiplex PCR; TCRdb has only the in-frame clones, and not every one. The top ten clones hold approximately 4% of a sample with approximately 210,000 clones, more than 70% of them seen once. The sequencing sample was made of peripheral blood. These receptors all come from a woman older than 75 with acute or convalescent COVID-19. Both conserved end residues are part of each CDR3. The order of the fields is V gene, clone size, J gene, D gene, CDR3 protein, CDR3 DNA. The D gene is left open where the match is weak. Where a row states a size, it is once, few, many or the class of an expanded clone; other rows omit it.

>TRBV7-9|.|TRBJ1-2|TRBD1
CASRDRGGYTF
TGTGCCAGTAGGGACAGGGGGGGCTACACCTTC
>TRBV5-1|.|TRBJ2-2|TRBD1
CASSPDRGQTGELFF
TGCGCCAGCAGCCCGGACAGGGGGCAGACCGGGGAGCTGTTTTTT
>TRBV15|.|TRBJ1-1|.
CATSFRIMNTEAFF
TGTGCCACCAGCTTTAGAATTATGAACACTGAAGCTTTCTTT
>TRBV9|.|TRBJ2-7|TRBD2
CASSPGTTSYEQYF
TGTGCCAGCAGCCCCGGGACTACCTCCTACGAGCAGTACTTC
>TRBV5-1|few|TRBJ1-6|.
CASSFGGGNNSPLHF
TGCGCCAGTTCTTTTGGGGGGGGAAATAATTCACCCCTCCACTTT
>TRBV7-9|.|TRBJ1-1|TRBD1
CASSLWTGVTEAFF
TGTGCCAGCAGCCTTTGGACAGGAGTCACTGAAGCTTTCTTT
>TRBV10-3|.|TRBJ2-2|.
CAISDQANTGELFF
TGTGCCATCAGTGACCAGGCGAACACCGGGGAGCTGTTTTTT
>TRBV5-8|.|TRBJ2-5|.
CASSLRGEETQYF
TGTGCCAGCAGCCTCAGAGGCGAAGAGACCCAGTACTTC
>TRBV6-5|.|TRBJ2-7|TRBD2
CASSPSYEGGNEQYF
TGTGCCAGCAGCCCCTCGTATGAGGGAGGGAACGAGCAGTACTTC
>TRBV5-4|.|TRBJ1-2|TRBD1
CASSSSNQGDYGYTF
TGTGCCAGCAGCTCATCCAATCAGGGGGATTATGGCTACACCTTC
>TRBV28|once|TRBJ1-6|TRBD1
CASMAGQVYNSPLHF
TGTGCTAGCATGGCGGGACAGGTCTATAATTCACCCCTCCACTTT
>TRBV6-2/TRBV6-3|.|TRBJ2-2|TRBD1
CASSRDRTNTGELFF
TGTGCCAGCAGTCGGGACAGGACGAACACCGGGGAGCTGTTTTTT
>TRBV7-2|.|TRBJ1-4|TRBD1
CASSNRRDRGGQAELFF
TGTGCCAGCAGCAATAGGAGGGACAGGGGGGGGCAGGCGGAACTGTTTTTT
>TRBV19|once|TRBJ1-4|.
CASSIGRGRNEKLFF
TGTGCCAGTAGTATCGGTCGAGGGCGGAACGAAAAACTGTTTTTT
>TRBV6-2/TRBV6-3|.|TRBJ2-5|.
CASSSGLEVATQYF
TGTGCCAGCAGCAGTGGATTGGAGGTGGCGACCCAGTACTTC
>TRBV5-4|.|TRBJ2-7|TRBD1
CASSLGGQAGSEQYF
TGTGCCAGCAGCTTGGGTGGACAGGCCGGTTCCGAGCAGTACTTC
>TRBV4-1|.|TRBJ1-2|.
CASSQVSRPYGYTF
TGCGCCAGCAGCCAAGTTTCCAGGCCTTATGGCTACACCTTC
>TRBV6-5|.|TRBJ2-5|.
CASSLSLGSQETQYF
TGTGCCAGCAGTCTTTCCCTCGGTAGCCAAGAGACCCAGTACTTC
>TRBV19|.|TRBJ2-5|TRBD1
CASSIARTGVRVETQYF
TGTGCCAGTAGTATAGCCCGGACAGGGGTTCGTGTGGAGACCCAGTACTTC
>TRBV9|once|TRBJ2-7|TRBD1
CASSVSDRDYEQYF
TGTGCCAGCAGCGTGTCGGACAGGGACTACGAGCAGTACTTC
>TRBV7-9|.|TRBJ2-1|TRBD2
CASSLMAGGGNEQFF
TGTGCCAGCAGCTTAATGGCGGGGGGAGGCAATGAGCAGTTCTTC
>TRBV7-3|.|TRBJ2-5|TRBD2
CASSTGTSGRFGETQYF
TGTGCCAGCAGCACCGGGACTAGCGGGCGGTTTGGAGAGACCCAGTACTTC
>TRBV10-3|once|TRBJ1-1|.
CAISEGRTGAFF
TGTGCCATCAGTGAAGGCCGGACGGGGGCTTTCTTT
>TRBV7-8|.|TRBJ1-6|TRBD1
CASSSGQGGSPLHF
TGTGCCAGCAGCAGCGGACAGGGCGGTTCACCCCTCCACTTT
>TRBV7-2|.|TRBJ1-2|.
CASSLFSSYYGYTF
TGTGCCAGCAGCTTATTTTCCTCCTACTATGGCTACACCTTC
>TRBV18|.|TRBJ1-1|.
CASSPLKNTEAFF
TGTGCCAGCTCACCACTTAAGAACACTGAAGCTTTCTTT
>TRBV7-8|.|TRBJ1-2|.
CASGQGHYGYTF
TGTGCCAGCGGGCAGGGGCACTATGGCTACACCTTC
>TRBV4-2|.|TRBJ2-3|.
CASSPGVGLRASTDTQYF
TGTGCCAGCAGCCCGGGGGTAGGACTTCGAGCTAGCACAGATACGCAGTATTTT
>TRBV19|.|TRBJ2-3|.
CASSIHTTSTDTQYF
TGTGCCAGTAGTATCCATACCACTAGCACAGATACGCAGTATTTT
>TRBV11-3|few|TRBJ2-3|TRBD2
CASSPYGGTDTQYF
TGTGCCAGCAGCCCATACGGGGGGACAGATACGCAGTATTTT
>TRBV7-8|.|TRBJ1-5|.
CASSPSLAKGVMLRKNSNQPQHF
TGTGCCAGCAGCCCATCCTTAGCAAAAGGGGTTATGTTGCGGAAAAATAGCAATCAGCCCCAGCATTTT
>TRBV5-4|.|TRBJ2-3|TRBD1
CASSVSGQAVPDTQYF
TGTGCCAGCAGCGTGTCGGGACAGGCGGTCCCCGATACGCAGTATTTT
>TRBV7-7|.|TRBJ2-1|TRBD2
CASSFGLAGGNEQFF
TGTGCCAGCAGCTTCGGACTAGCGGGGGGTAATGAGCAGTTCTTC
>TRBV30|few|TRBJ1-3|.
CAWIGSGNSGNTIYF
TGTGCCTGGATTGGATCGGGAAACTCTGGAAACACCATATATTTT
>TRBV10-2|few|TRBJ2-1|.
CASRRSITSIYNEQFF
TGCGCCAGCAGGCGTTCAATCACCTCGATCTACAATGAGCAGTTCTTC
>TRBV29-1|.|TRBJ1-3|.
CSVDGGTGNTIYF
TGCAGCGTTGACGGGGGAACTGGAAACACCATATATTTT
>TRBV5-5|.|TRBJ1-2|.
CASSPGVGFDNYGYTF
TGTGCCAGCAGCCCCGGGGTGGGTTTCGATAACTATGGCTACACCTTC
>TRBV3-1/TRBV3-2|.|TRBJ1-1|.
CASSPPVVPVAFF
TGTGCCAGCAGCCCCCCGGTGGTACCGGTGGCTTTCTTT
>TRBV4-1|.|TRBJ2-7|.
CASSQPGTRSSYEQYF
TGCGCCAGCAGCCAACCCGGGACACGGAGCTCCTACGAGCAGTACTTC
>TRBV7-9|.|TRBJ2-1|TRBD2
CASSPPGLAGGRNEQFF
TGTGCCAGCAGCCCACCGGGACTAGCGGGGGGGCGGAATGAGCAGTTCTTC
>TRBV7-2|.|TRBJ2-3|.
CASSLGSGFTDTQYF
TGTGCCAGCAGCCTGGGGAGCGGTTTCACAGATACGCAGTATTTT
>TRBV25-1|.|TRBJ1-6|TRBD1
CASTDREWEPLHF
TGTGCCAGCACGGACAGGGAGTGGGAACCCCTCCACTTT
>TRBV28|.|TRBJ1-1|.
CAIDRPNTEAFF
TGTGCCATAGACAGGCCGAACACTGAAGCTTTCTTT
>TRBV5-1|.|TRBJ2-1|TRBD2
CASSRLAGGRHEQFF
TGCGCCAGCAGCAGGTTAGCGGGGGGGCGCCATGAGCAGTTCTTC
>TRBV7-9|.|TRBJ1-4|.
CASSPWTVTSEKLFF
TGTGCCAGCAGCCCTTGGACAGTTACTTCTGAAAAACTGTTTTTT
>TRBV12-3/TRBV12-4|.|TRBJ1-2|.
CASSLAGRGYTF
TGTGCCAGCAGTTTGGCAGGGCGCGGCTACACCTTC
>TRBV6-5|.|TRBJ2-4|TRBD2
CASSLTTTGGGIQYF
TGTGCCAGCAGCTTGACGACGACAGGCGGGGGGATTCAGTACTTC
>TRBV4-1|.|TRBJ2-2|.
CASSREAVNTGELFF
TGCGCCAGCAGCCGGGAAGCGGTTAACACCGGGGAGCTGTTTTTT
>TRBV3-1/TRBV3-2|once|TRBJ1-5|.
CASSQEGGGAQPQHF
TGTGCCAGCAGCCAAGAGGGGGGAGGAGCTCAGCCCCAGCATTTT
>TRBV6-1|.|TRBJ2-7|TRBD1
CASSEGERQGWHEQYF
TGTGCCAGCAGTGAAGGCGAACGACAGGGATGGCACGAGCAGTACTTC
>TRBV7-2|few|TRBJ2-7|TRBD1
CASSYRTGGHEQYF
TGTGCCAGCAGCTACCGGACAGGGGGCCACGAGCAGTACTTC
>TRBV5-1|.|TRBJ2-5|TRBD2
CASSLGLAGGETQYF
TGCGCCAGCAGCTTGGGACTAGCGGGGGGAGAGACCCAGTACTTC
>TRBV6-2/TRBV6-3|.|TRBJ2-3|TRBD2
CASSYGGGGTDTQYF
TGTGCCAGCAGTTATGGCGGGGGGGGCACAGATACGCAGTATTTT
>TRBV28|.|TRBJ1-1|.
CASRQLNTEAFF
TGTGCCAGCAGACAACTGAACACTGAAGCTTTCTTT
>TRBV14|.|TRBJ1-6|.
CASSQGTVNSPLHF
TGTGCCAGCAGCCAAGGGACAGTTAATTCACCCCTCCACTTT